Each of the 18 T cell receptor beta chains below was sequenced from the same sample in a study of T cells in Graves' hyperthyroidism and ophthalmopathy. Template material for amplifying TCR beta CDR3 regions consisted of RNA transcripts. HTBI primers were employed in a first-round RT-PCR of the TCR CDR3. TCRdb re-called the multiplex PCR reads with MiXCR, one entry per CDR3 protein. The sample gives 550,000 to 800,000 distinct CDR3 sequences, approximately 15% of which show up once; around 15% is in the top ten. Sequencing input: blood. These receptors all stem from a man in his forties or fifties with Graves' hyperthyroidism.

Turning to this clonotype: This may be a read error: a much more frequent sequence differs by one nucleotide. The genes are TRBV6-2 or TRBV6-3 and TRBJ1-4, with 9 bases fitting TRBD1. The CDR3 has 17 residues. Germline loops: CDR1 MNHEY, CDR2 SVGEGT. Losses at the gene ends were 2 bases for V and 4 bases for J; bases not matched to a gene: 8. The CDR3 reads CASSYAGTGMGNEKLFF. In nucleotides, the CDR3 is TGTGCCAGCAGTTACGCCGGGACAGGGATGGGTAATGAAAAACTGTTTTTT.

This clonotype was seen ten or more times. Here the CDR3 reads CASSPPSGTYEQYF. The DNA of the CDR3 is TGTGCCAGCTCACCACCGTCGGGTACCTACGAGCAGTACTTC. The gene calls are TRBV7-9 and TRBJ2-7; D ambiguous. V was clipped by 8 bases and J by 2 bases, with 16 bases between them. This CDR3 is 14 amino acids long. Germline-derived CDR1 and CDR2 are SEHNR and FQNEAQ (reference sequence).

The chain employs TRBV11-2 and TRBJ1-5; D not certain. The CDR3 consists of 14 residues. CDR1 is SGHAT, CDR2 FQNNGV, per germline. Between the trimmed V and J ends, which lost 3 bases and 4 bases, there was a span of 10 bases. CDR3 sequence (DNA): TGTGCCAGCAGCTTTTCGGCCCCAAATCAGCCCCAGCATTTT. This sequence encodes CASSFSAPNQPQHF.

This clonotype was detected many times. The rearrangement links TRBV6-2 or TRBV6-3 to TRBJ2-5; 10 nucleotides line up with TRBD2. V lost 9 bases to trimming and J lost 5 bases; unmatched junction nucleotides: 9. Germline lookup yields CDR1 MNHEY and CDR2 SVGEGT. There are 14 residues in the CDR3. The CDR3 DNA reads as TGTGCCAGAGATAGGACTAGCGGTGAGGAGACCCAGTACTTC. This encodes CARDRTSGEETQYF.

The gene calls are TRBV28 and TRBJ2-7; perhaps TRBD2 as D (5 bases). V shed 4 bases and J shed 6 bases, with 16 bases lying between them. The germline V gene encodes CDR1 MDHEN and CDR2 SYDVKM. This CDR3 comprises 14 residues. This chain's CDR3 is CASSYSSYFVEQYF. DNA for the CDR3: TGTGCCAGCAGTTACTCTAGCTATTTCGTCGAGCAGTACTTC.

As to this clonotype: Its ends do not fully match the called genes, so a read error is possible. The V gene is TRBV19, the J gene TRBJ2-7; no clear D gene. The CDR3 spans 13 residues. Germline CDR1 is LNHDA and CDR2 is SQIVND (reference sequence). CDR3 bases: TGTACCAGTAGTCCGCGCGGTCCCTACGAGCAGTACTTC. Amino acids: CTSSPRGPYEQYF.

This clonotype was seen many times. The chain has TRBV3-1 and TRBJ2-1; D is unclear. V lost 5 bases and J 6 bases, leaving 11 bases between the germline ends. The CDR3 is made up of 13 amino acids. Germline CDR1 is LGHDT and CDR2 is YNNKEL (reference sequence). DNA of the CDR3: TGTGCCAGCAGCAACCGACTCATCAATGAGCAGTTCTTC. This sequence encodes CASSNRLINEQFF.

The gene calls are TRBV20-1 and TRBJ2-3, with D possibly TRBD1 on 6 matching bases. Germline V gene lookup returns CDR1 DFQATT and CDR2 SNEGSKA (reference sequence). Trimming took 6 bases from V and 0 from J, leaving 16 bases between them. This CDR3 region has 15 residues. CDR3 DNA sequence: TGCAGTGCAAACCGGGACATCACTAGCACAGATACGCAGTATTTT. It specifies CSANRDITSTDTQYF.

The sample holds a few counts of this clonotype. The germline gene is not matched at one end of the junction; a read error may be the cause. The chain carries TRBV7-2 and TRBJ1-6, with a tentative D call TRBD1 (5 bases). This CDR3 has 16 amino acids. Germline V gene sequence: CDR1 SGHTA, CDR2 FQGNSA. CDR3 coding DNA: TGTGCCAGCAACTTACGGGGACGGGACCCCGGTTCACCCCTCCACTTT. Translation gives CASNLRGRDPGSPLHF.

In its sample, this clonotype was seen a few times. The rearrangement uses TRBV20-1 and TRBJ1-2, with TRBD1 matching over 7 bases. With V trimmed by 2 bases and J by 6 bases, 6 bases remained unmatched. CDR3 size: 13 residues. The germline V gene has CDR1 DFQATT and CDR2 SNEGSKA (reference sequence). CDR3 residues: CSARNHRGHGYTF. CDR3 sequence (DNA): TGCAGTGCTAGAAATCACAGGGGACATGGCTACACCTTC.

There are a few counts of this clonotype. The chain couples TRBV20-1 to TRBJ2-1, with 8 nucleotides matching TRBD2. The CDR3 totals 15 residues. CDR1 and CDR2 from the germline V gene are DFQATT and SNEGSKA (reference sequence). V lost 0 bases to trimming and J lost 4 bases; unmatched junction nucleotides: 5. The CDR3 loop reads CSAREGGRSYNEQFF. CDR3 nucleotide sequence: TGCAGTGCTAGAGAGGGCGGGAGGTCATACAATGAGCAGTTCTTC.

This clonotype has only a few counts. V is TRBV28 and J is TRBJ1-2; D gene ambiguous. Germline-derived CDR1 and CDR2 are MDHEN and SYDVKM. This CDR3 has 14 amino acids. The V gene lost 3 bases and the J gene lost 4 bases, with 12 bases spanning the gap. CDR3 amino acids: CASSLISNGYGYTF. The CDR3 DNA reads as TGTGCCAGCAGTTTGATTTCCAACGGCTATGGCTACACCTTC.

At least ten counts were recorded for this clonotype. The J gene is TRBJ2-7, the V gene TRBV2, with TRBD1 identical over 7 bases. J lost 6 bases, V lost 6 bases, and 29 bases had no gene match. Germline-derived CDR1 and CDR2 are SNHLY and FYNNEI. CDR3 length: 20 residues. This chain's CDR3 is CASSNKDRDLRATTLCEQYF. The CDR3 nucleotides read TGTGCCAGCAGCAACAAAGACAGGGATCTCCGGGCGACTACACTCTGCGAGCAGTACTTC.

The chain carries TRBV28 and TRBJ2-7, with D perhaps TRBD1 (6 bases). Trimming pared 7 bases from V and 6 bases from J, leaving 22 bases between. The CDR3 covers 15 residues. Germline CDR1 reads MDHEN; CDR2 reads SYDVKM. This chain's CDR3 is CASTLGTTSPAEQYF. CDR3 in DNA: TGTGCCAGCACTCTAGGGACAACCAGCCCGGCCGAGCAGTACTTC.

This clonotype was observed many times. CDR3 sequence reads: CASSSLTSGRSTDTQYF. The CDR3 DNA follows: TGTGCCAGCAGCTCCTTAACTAGCGGGAGAAGCACAGATACGCAGTATTTT. This chain joins TRBV7-9 and TRBJ2-3, with 11 bases that match TRBD2. The V segment lost 4 bases and the J segment 0 bases; nucleotides outside the gene matches: 6. This CDR3 has 17 residues. CDR1 and CDR2 from the germline V gene are SEHNR and FQNEAQ (reference sequence).

At least ten counts were recorded for this clonotype. CDR3 loop: CASSGGSFYEQYF. Here the CDR3 DNA reads TGTGCCAGCAGTGGCGGCAGTTTCTACGAGCAGTACTTC. V usage is TRBV2 and J usage is TRBJ2-7; D is unresolved. Germline lookup yields CDR1 SNHLY and CDR2 FYNNEI. CDR3 size: 13 residues. Trimming cost V 4 bases and J 3 bases, with 10 bases left between them.

This clonotype was seen at least ten times. The V gene is TRBV11-2, the J gene TRBJ2-7; D is unresolved. The V gene lost 6 bases and the J gene lost 3 bases, with 9 bases spanning the gap. This CDR3 is built from 12 residues. Germline assignment: CDR1 SGHAT and CDR2 FQNNGV. Here the CDR3 reads CASSNGVYEQYF. The CDR3 DNA reads as TGTGCCAGCAGTAACGGTGTCTACGAGCAGTACTTC.

Many counts were recorded for this clonotype. CDR3 DNA: TGCAGCGTAAAGTCCCGGGACAGGGGAATGGAGCAGTACTTC. The encoded protein is CSVKSRDRGMEQYF. V gene TRBV29-1 combines with J gene TRBJ2-7; 10 nucleotides align to TRBD1. CDR3 size: 14 residues. V lost 6 bases to trimming and J lost 7 bases; unmatched junction nucleotides: 12. Germline CDR1 SQVTM, CDR2 ANQGSEA.